This T cell receptor (beta chain) was retrieved from a study of graft-versus-host responses after intestinal transplantation. About this clone: Its antigen is still unknown.

J lost 2 bases, V lost 1 base, and 2 bases had no gene match. In germline, CDR1 is LNHNV, CDR2 YYDKDF (reference sequence). The CDR3 is 14 residues long. The repertoire was sequenced with immunoSEQ multiplex PCR; TCRdb's copy has only in-frame clones and lacks some. The sample yields approximately 90,000 clones, approximately 78% seen once. The V call is TRBV15, the J call TRBJ2-7; 7 nucleotides align to TRBD2. This sample comprised unstimulated CD4+ T cells sorted from spleen or lymph node cells, obtained before intestinal transplant. The sequence was collected from a human donor who received an intestinal transplant. The CDR3, as DNA: TGTGCCACCAGCAGAGCTAGCGGAGCCTACGAGCAGTACTTC. It translates to CATSRASGAYEQYF.